This entry is about one T cell receptor (beta chain). TCRdb's copy holds only in-frame clones and misses some; the assay was immunoSEQ multiplex PCR. The table lists around 18,000 clones, about 91% of them singletons. The data originate from a study of blood T cell repertoires in COVID-19. Study-level background: Collection of acute and convalescent COVID-19 samples took place in the United States, Italy and Spain. T cells, B-cell-depleted T cells, or PBMCs supplied cDNA or gDNA.

Germline assignment: CDR1 GTSNPN and CDR2 SVGIG (reference sequence). The V and J ends lost 3 bases and 2 bases, in that order; junction bases with no gene match: 5. The CDR3 contains 14 residues. The V call is TRBV30, the J call TRBJ2-3, with TRBD1 matching 7 bases. The sequencing sample was made of peripheral blood. The TCR sequence derives from a man aged 55-75 years with active COVID-19. This CDR3 reads CAWSPGQYTDTQYF. The CDR3 DNA reads as TGTGCCTGGAGCCCGGGACAGTACACAGATACGCAGTATTTT.